This T cell receptor (beta chain) was identified in a study of control samples from healthy donors and cancer patients. TCRdb's copy holds only in-frame clones and misses some; the assay was immunoSEQ multiplex PCR. Of 80,000 to 100,000 clones listed, 80% to 95% were seen once; the top ten hold 3%. CDR1 is MDHEN, CDR2 SYDVKM, per germline. Between the trimmed V and J ends, which lost 5 bases and 3 bases, there was a span of 14 bases. The CDR3 is 15 residues long. Sample: blood. The sequence was collected from a human donor in good health. The donor label of this sample is uncertain. This chain joins TRBV28 and TRBJ2-1; D is perhaps TRBD1 (6 bases). CDR3 residues: CASSPNRVGYNEQFF. For the CDR3, the DNA is TGTGCCAGCAGTCCGAACAGGGTTGGCTACAATGAGCAGTTCTTC.